This TCR beta chain was sequenced during a study of PD-L1 blockade in urothelial cancer. Study-wide background: In terms of prior chemotherapy, patients had received 0 to 3 regimens. Blood samples contained a median 141,255 T cells.

The CDR3 loop spans 15 amino acids. Germline CDR1 is KGHSH and CDR2 is LQKENI. The trim removed 6 bases at V and 1 base at J, leaving 5 bases unmatched. Time point: pretreatment peripheral blood. The patients' disease, urothelial carcinoma, was locally advanced or metastatic. Patients yielded 1 to 8 samples each, pretreatment and on-treatment. Profiled with immunoSEQ multiplex PCR; TCRdb holds only in-frame clones, not every one. The repertoire holds 60,000 to 75,000 clones, with about four fifths as singletons. The V call is TRBV18, the J call TRBJ1-2, with 10 positions matching TRBD1. The material was PBMCs, obtained around atezolizumab (anti-PD-L1) treatment. The TCR was taken from a woman in her 70s with urothelial cancer. The CDR3 region has the DNA TGTGCCAGCTCTCCGGACAGGGGGTTTAACTATGGCTACACCTTC. Amino acid sequence: CASSPDRGFNYGYTF.